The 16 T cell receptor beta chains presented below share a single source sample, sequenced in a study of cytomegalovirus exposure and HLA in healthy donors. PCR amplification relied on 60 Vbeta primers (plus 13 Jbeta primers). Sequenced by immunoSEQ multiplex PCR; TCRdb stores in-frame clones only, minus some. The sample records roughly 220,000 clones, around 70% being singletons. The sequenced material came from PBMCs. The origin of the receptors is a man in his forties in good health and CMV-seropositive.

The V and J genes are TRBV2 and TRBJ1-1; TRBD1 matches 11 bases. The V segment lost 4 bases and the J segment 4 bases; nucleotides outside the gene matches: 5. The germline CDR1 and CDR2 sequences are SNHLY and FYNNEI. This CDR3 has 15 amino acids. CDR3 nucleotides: TGTGCCAGCAGTGCAAGGACAGGGGGCCCCACTGAAGCTTTCTTT. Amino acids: CASSARTGGPTEAFF.

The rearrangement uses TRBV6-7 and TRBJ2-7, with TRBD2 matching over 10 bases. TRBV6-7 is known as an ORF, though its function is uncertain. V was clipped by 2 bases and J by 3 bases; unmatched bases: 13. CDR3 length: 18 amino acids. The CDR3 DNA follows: TGTGCCAGCAGTTACGATATGAACACTAGCGGGGCCCACTACGAGCAGTACTTC. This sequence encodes CASSYDMNTSGAHYEQYF.

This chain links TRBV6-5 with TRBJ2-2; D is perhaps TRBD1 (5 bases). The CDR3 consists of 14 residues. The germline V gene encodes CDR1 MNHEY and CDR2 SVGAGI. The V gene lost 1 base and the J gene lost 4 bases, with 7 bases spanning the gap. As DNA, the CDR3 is TGTGCCAGCAGTTACTATGACAGCACCGGGGAGCTGTTTTTT. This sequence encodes CASSYYDSTGELFF.

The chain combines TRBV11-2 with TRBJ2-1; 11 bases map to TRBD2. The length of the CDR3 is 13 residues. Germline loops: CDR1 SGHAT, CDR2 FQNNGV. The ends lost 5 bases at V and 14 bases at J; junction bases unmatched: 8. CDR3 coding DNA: TGTGCCAGCAGCCCAATATCGGGACTAGCGGAGTTCTTC. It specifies CASSPISGLAEFF.

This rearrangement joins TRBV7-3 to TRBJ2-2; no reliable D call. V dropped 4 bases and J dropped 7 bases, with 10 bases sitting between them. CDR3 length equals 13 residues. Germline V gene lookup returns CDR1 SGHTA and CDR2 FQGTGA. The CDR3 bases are TGTGCCAGCAGCTATGGCCTTGGCGGGGAGCTGTTTTTT. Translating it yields CASSYGLGGELFF.

The CDR3 region has the DNA TGCAGCGTGTTTACCGGGACAGGGGGGGGTGGCTACACCTTC. This encodes CSVFTGTGGGGYTF. The genes are TRBV29-1 and TRBJ1-2, with 11 bases matching TRBD1. Germline values: CDR1 SQVTM, CDR2 ANQGSEA. J gave up 7 bases and V 6 bases, and 10 bases lay outside the gene matches. This CDR3 region has 14 residues.

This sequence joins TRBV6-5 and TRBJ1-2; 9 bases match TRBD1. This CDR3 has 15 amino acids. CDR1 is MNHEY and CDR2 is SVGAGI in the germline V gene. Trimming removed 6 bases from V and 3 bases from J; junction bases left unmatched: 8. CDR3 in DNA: TGTGCCAGCAGGTCCCGGGACAGGGTTCACTATGGCTACACCTTC. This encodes CASRSRDRVHYGYTF.

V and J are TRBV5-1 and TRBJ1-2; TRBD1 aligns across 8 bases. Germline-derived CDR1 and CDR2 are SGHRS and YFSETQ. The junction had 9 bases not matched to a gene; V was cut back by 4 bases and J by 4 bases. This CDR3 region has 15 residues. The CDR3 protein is CASSRGQGKGYGYTF. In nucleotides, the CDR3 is TGCGCCAGCAGCCGCGGACAGGGAAAGGGCTATGGCTACACCTTC.

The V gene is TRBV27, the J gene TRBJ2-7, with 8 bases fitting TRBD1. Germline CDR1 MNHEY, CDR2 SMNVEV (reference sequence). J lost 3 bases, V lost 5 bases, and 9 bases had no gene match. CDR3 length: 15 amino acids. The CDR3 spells CASSPRTGLNYEQYF. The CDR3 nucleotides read TGTGCCAGCAGTCCCCGGACAGGGTTAAACTACGAGCAGTACTTC.

The CDR3 loop is CASSRTGGNGYTF. The CDR3 DNA is TGTGCCAGCAGCCGGACAGGGGGGAATGGCTACACCTTC. The gene calls are TRBV7-6 and TRBJ1-2; 10 bases match TRBD1. Per germline, CDR1 SGHVS and CDR2 FNYEAQ. With 5 bases clipped from V and 6 bases from J, the junction kept 3 bases outside the gene matches. The CDR3 covers 13 residues.

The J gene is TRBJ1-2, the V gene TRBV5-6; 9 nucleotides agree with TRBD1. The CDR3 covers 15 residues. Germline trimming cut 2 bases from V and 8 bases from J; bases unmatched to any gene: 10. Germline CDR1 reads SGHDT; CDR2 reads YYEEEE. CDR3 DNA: TGTGCCAGCAGCTTATACGGGGACAGGGTGCAAGGCTACACCTTC. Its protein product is CASSLYGDRVQGYTF.

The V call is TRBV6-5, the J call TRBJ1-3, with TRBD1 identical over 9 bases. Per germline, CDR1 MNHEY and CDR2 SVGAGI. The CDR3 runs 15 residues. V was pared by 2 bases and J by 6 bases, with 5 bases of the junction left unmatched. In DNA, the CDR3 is TGTGCCAGCAGTTACGAGGGGACAGGGAAAAACACCATATATTTT. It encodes CASSYEGTGKNTIYF.

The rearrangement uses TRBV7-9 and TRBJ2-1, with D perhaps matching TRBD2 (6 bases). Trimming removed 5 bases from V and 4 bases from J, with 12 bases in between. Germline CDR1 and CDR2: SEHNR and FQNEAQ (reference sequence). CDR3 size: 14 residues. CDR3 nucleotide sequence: TGTGCCAGCAGCCCCCCCCTAGCGTACAATGAGCAGTTCTTC. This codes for CASSPPLAYNEQFF.

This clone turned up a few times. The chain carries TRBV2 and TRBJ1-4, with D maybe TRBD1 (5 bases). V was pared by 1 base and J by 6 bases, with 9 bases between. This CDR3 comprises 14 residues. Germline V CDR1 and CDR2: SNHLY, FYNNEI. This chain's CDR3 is CASSEGGTYEKLFF. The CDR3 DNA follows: TGTGCCAGCAGTGAAGGGGGCACCTATGAAAAACTGTTTTTT.

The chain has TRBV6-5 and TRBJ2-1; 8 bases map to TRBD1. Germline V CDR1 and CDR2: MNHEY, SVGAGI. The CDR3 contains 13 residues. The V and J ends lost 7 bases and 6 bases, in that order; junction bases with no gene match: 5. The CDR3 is CASTDRGGNEQFF. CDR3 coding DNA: TGTGCCAGCACCGACAGGGGAGGCAATGAGCAGTTCTTC.

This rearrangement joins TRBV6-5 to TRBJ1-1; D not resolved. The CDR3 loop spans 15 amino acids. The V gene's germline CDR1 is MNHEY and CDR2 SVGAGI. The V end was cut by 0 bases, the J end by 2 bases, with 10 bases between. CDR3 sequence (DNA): TGTGCCAGCAGTTACTCCGGTGAGGGAAACACTGAAGCTTTCTTT. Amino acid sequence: CASSYSGEGNTEAFF.